The subject of this entry is one TCR beta chain. Unique molecular identifiers featured in how the TCRbeta library was prepared. TCRdb fed the PCR reads into MiXCR, producing one record per CDR3 protein. The sample has 500,000 to 600,000 distinct CDR3 sequences, 15% to 20% seen once. These data come from a study of T-cell reconstitution after alpha-beta-depleted transplantation in children. Germline assignment: CDR1 DFQATT and CDR2 SNEGSKA (reference sequence). V was trimmed by 1 base and J by 1 base, leaving 13 bases between them. The CDR3 consists of 15 residues. The V and J genes are TRBV20-1 and TRBJ2-5; D remains ambiguous. The clonotype originates from a human donor who donated a stem cell graft to a child with acute lymphoblastic leukemia. The sequencing here drew on PBMCs from the stem cell graft donor, taken from the stem cell graft. DNA of the CDR3: TGCAGTGCTAGAGTTAGGGCGCGGATCCAAGAGACCCAGTACTTC. This encodes CSARVRARIQETQYF.